This TCR beta chain emerged from a study of blood T cell repertoires in COVID-19. Study at large: From the United States, Italy and Spain came samples of acute and convalescent COVID-19.

Original data processing: Amplifying reference gene primers gave estimates of nucleated cell counts. The assay was immunoSEQ multiplex PCR, and TCRdb's table has in-frame clones only and misses some. For V, J and clone size, that table is used; D and trimming come from the DNA. The sample yields 470,000 or so clones, 70% to 90% seen once. Trimming shortened V by 6 bases and J by 6 bases, and 14 bases separated the two germline ends. Germline loops: CDR1 MNHEY, CDR2 SVGAGI. This CDR3 is built from 13 residues. The sequence was obtained from a young woman with acute COVID-19. The chain uses TRBV6-5 and TRBJ1-1, with a weak D call TRBD1 (5 bases). The sample comprised PBMCs or T cells enriched from blood (not recorded which). CDR3 loop: CASSQGLISEAFF. In DNA form, the CDR3 reads TGTGCCAGCAGCCAGGGACTTATCTCTGAAGCTTTCTTT.